The 20 T cell receptor beta chains below come from one sample, sequenced in a study of human T cells and chemical hapten exposure. Before extraction, the whole blood was not fractionated, and total RNA was taken from it. TCRdb recomputed calls from the 5' RACE reads with MiXCR, one row per CDR3 protein. Of around 140,000 distinct CDR3 sequences detected, roughly 4% appear once; the ten largest clones hold over 1.3%. These receptors were collected from a female donor in good health.

This clonotype was observed many times. The gene calls are TRBV29-1 and TRBJ2-2, with D maybe TRBD1 (6 bases). The germline gives CDR1 SQVTM, CDR2 ANQGSEA. This CDR3 has 13 residues. Trimming took off 4 bases at V and 3 bases at J, with 9 bases between the two ends. CDR3: CSVGTVYTGELFF. The CDR3 region has the DNA TGCAGCGTTGGGACAGTATACACCGGGGAGCTGTTTTTT.

The sample holds many counts of this clonotype. The rearrangement joins TRBV20-1 to TRBJ2-5, with TRBD1 as a possible D gene (5 bases). Trimming left V 7 bases short and J 4 bases short, with 10 bases between. Per germline, CDR1 DFQATT and CDR2 SNEGSKA (reference sequence). This CDR3 region has 11 residues. The CDR3 protein is CSGRRGETQYF. The CDR3 nucleotides are TGCAGTGGAAGAAGGGGAGAGACCCAGTACTTC.

The sample holds many counts of this clonotype. The chain recombines TRBV7-3 with TRBJ2-2, with D unclear. The CDR3 runs to 16 residues. V gave up 2 bases and J gave up 1 base, with 11 bases separating them. CDR1 and CDR2 from the germline V gene are SGHTA and FQGTGA. The CDR3 protein is CASSLLSVGNTGELFF. The CDR3 DNA follows: TGTGCCAGCAGCTTACTGAGTGTGGGGAACACCGGGGAGCTGTTTTTT.

The chain is built from TRBV18 and TRBJ1-3, with a possible D match to TRBD1 (5 bases). The CDR3 contains 16 residues. V was trimmed by 3 bases and J by 2 bases, leaving 14 bases between them. CDR1 is KGHSH, CDR2 LQKENI, per germline. Here the CDR3 reads CASSPGRVRTGNTIYF. The CDR3 DNA sequence: TGTGCCAGCTCACCGGGACGGGTTAGAACTGGAAACACCATATATTTT.

This clonotype was counted at least ten times. The gene calls are TRBV29-1 and TRBJ2-3; 11 bases are shared with TRBD1. CDR3 length: 13 amino acids. V shed 5 bases, J shed 5 bases, and the junction held 3 bases outside the gene matches. Germline assignment: CDR1 SQVTM and CDR2 ANQGSEA. CDR3 in DNA: TGCAGCGTTTGGGACAGGGGGTTAGATACGCAGTATTTT. Its protein is CSVWDRGLDTQYF.

The sample holds many counts of this clonotype. The chain has TRBV5-1 and TRBJ2-1, with D possibly being TRBD1 or TRBD2 (5 bases each). Germline CDR1 SGHRS, CDR2 YFSETQ. The CDR3 consists of 16 residues. The V end lost 5 bases, the J end lost 0 bases, and 15 bases lay between the germline ends. Here the CDR3 reads CASRKGDGSSYNEQFF. CDR3 DNA sequence: TGCGCCAGCAGGAAAGGGGACGGCAGCTCCTACAATGAGCAGTTCTTC.

This clonotype was picked up many times. The V gene is TRBV6-1, the J gene TRBJ2-3, with 11 nucleotides matching TRBD2. The J segment lost 4 bases and the V segment lost 8 bases, leaving 8 bases of the junction unmatched. The CDR3 consists of 15 residues. CDR1 is MNHNS, CDR2 SASEGT, per germline. CDR3 residues: CASALTSGGADTQYF. CDR3 bases: TGTGCCAGCGCCCTTACTAGCGGGGGCGCAGATACGCAGTATTTT.

This clonotype was seen at least ten times. The chain uses TRBV12-3 or TRBV12-4 and TRBJ2-3, with D perhaps matching TRBD1 (6 bases). The V gene lost 3 bases and the J gene lost 0 bases, with 22 bases spanning the gap. The CDR3 sequence is 19 residues long. CDR3 protein: CASSFFESLDRRSTDTQYF. CDR3 sequence (DNA): TGTGCCAGCAGTTTTTTCGAGAGTCTGGACAGACGTAGCACAGATACGCAGTATTTT.

In its sample, this clonotype was seen many times. The chain employs TRBV12-3 or TRBV12-4 and TRBJ2-5, with 8 bases matching TRBD1. The V and J ends lost 4 bases and 4 bases, in that order; junction bases with no gene match: 5. This CDR3 contains 14 residues. The CDR3 protein is CASSYGQGLETQYF. As DNA, the CDR3 is TGTGCCAGCAGTTATGGACAGGGCTTAGAGACCCAGTACTTC.

The rearrangement links TRBV5-5 to TRBJ1-2; 7 bases match TRBD1. Germline CDR1 and CDR2: SGHKS and YYEKEE (reference sequence). The CDR3 runs 17 residues. With 1 base clipped from V and 6 bases from J, the junction kept 15 bases outside the gene matches. The CDR3 sequence: CASSLRGMTGSEDGYTF. The CDR3 DNA follows: TGTGCCAGCAGCTTGCGGGGAATGACAGGGTCTGAGGATGGCTACACCTTC.

The chain couples TRBV7-8 to TRBJ1-2, with D unclear. Deletions cut 5 bases from V and 0 bases from J, with 13 bases between. Per the germline V gene, CDR1 is SGHVS and CDR2 is FQNEAQ. The length of the CDR3 is 15 residues. CDR3 residues: CASSLSRVSNYGYTF. The CDR3 region has the DNA TGTGCCAGCAGCCTTAGTCGGGTGTCTAACTATGGCTACACCTTC.

This clonotype has at least ten counts. The V and J genes are TRBV5-4 and TRBJ2-5; TRBD1 is a possible D gene (8 bases). Trimming shortened V by 4 bases and J by 5 bases, and 21 bases separated the two germline ends. CDR1 is SGHNT, CDR2 YYREEE, per germline (reference sequence). The CDR3 sequence is 16 residues long. The CDR3 DNA is TGTGCCAGCAGCGCCACAGGGGGGGGATGGGGGGAGACCCAGTACTTC. Protein sequence: CASSATGGGWGETQYF. Drawing the rest from reference TRBV5-4 and TRBJ2-5, the complete variable domain is ETGVTQSPTHLIKTRGQQVTLRCSSQSGHNTVSWYQQALGQGPQFIFQYYREEENGRGNFPPRFSGLQFPNYSSELNVNALELDDSALYLCASSATGGGWGETQYFGPGTRLLVL.

This clonotype was observed at least ten times. The chain uses TRBV4-2 and TRBJ2-1, with D perhaps TRBD1 (8 bases). Trimming removed 2 bases at V and 8 bases at J, with 13 bases between. Germline V CDR1 and CDR2: LGHNA, YNFKEQ. This CDR3 comprises 14 residues. The CDR3 region has the DNA TGTGCCAGCAGCCAAAACAGGGGGAGGGATGAGCAGTTCTTC. Translated: CASSQNRGRDEQFF.

This clonotype was counted ten times or more. DNA of the CDR3: TGTGCCAGCAGTAACCAGGGTGGGCGCAATCAGCCCCAGCATTTT. Translating it yields CASSNQGGRNQPQHF. The chain combines TRBV2 with TRBJ1-5; tentatively, D is TRBD1 (5 bases). CDR1 is SNHLY, CDR2 FYNNEI, per germline. The CDR3 runs to 15 residues. V was cut by 5 bases and J by 2 bases, with 13 bases left in between.

This clonotype was picked up many times. The chain combines TRBV25-1 with TRBJ2-1; D gene uncertain. The CDR3 has 13 residues. The germline CDR1 and CDR2 sequences are MGHDK and SYGVNS. V gave up 8 bases and J gave up 5 bases, with 13 bases separating them. The CDR3 DNA reads as TGTGCCAGCTCGGGCCCCCGGCACAATGAGCAGTTCTTC. Its translation: CASSGPRHNEQFF.

There are a few counts of this clonotype. This sequence joins TRBV20-1 and TRBJ2-3; TRBD1 matches at 10 bases. This CDR3 is 15 amino acids long. Germline-derived CDR1 and CDR2 are DFQATT and SNEGSKA (reference sequence). J gave up 3 bases and V 4 bases, and 7 bases lay outside the gene matches. As DNA, the CDR3 is TGCAGTGCTATCGACAGGGGGCACCTAACAGATACGCAGTATTTT. This gives the protein CSAIDRGHLTDTQYF.

This clonotype was found many times. CDR3: CASSPLEGSYTF. The CDR3 nucleotides are TGTGCCAGCTCCCCTCTGGAGGGGAGCTACACCTTC. The gene calls are TRBV18 and TRBJ1-2, with D perhaps TRBD1 (5 bases). The CDR3 length is 12 residues. Germline V gives CDR1 KGHSH, CDR2 LQKENI. V was clipped by 6 bases and J by 9 bases, with 14 bases between them.

This clonotype was recorded at least ten times. The V and J genes are TRBV3-1 and TRBJ2-7; 8 bases line up with TRBD1. The V and J ends lost 0 bases and 6 bases, in that order; junction bases with no gene match: 10. This CDR3 is 16 amino acids long. The germline CDR1 and CDR2 sequences are LGHDT and YNNKEL (reference sequence). For the CDR3, the DNA is TGTGCCAGCAGCCAAGATGCGGACAGGGCGCGGTCCGAGCAGTACTTC. As protein: CASSQDADRARSEQYF.

This clonotype was found many times. The chain combines TRBV12-3 or TRBV12-4 with TRBJ2-1, with D unresolved. Trimming removed 6 bases from V and 5 bases from J, with 5 bases in between. The CDR3 is made up of 11 amino acids. CDR3 DNA: TGTGCCAGCAGCCAGAACAATGAGCAGTTCTTC. Amino acids: CASSQNNEQFF.

This clonotype was observed a handful of times. CDR3 protein: CASSPGQTPYNEQFF. The DNA for the CDR3 is TGTGCCAGCAGCCCCGGACAGACCCCCTACAATGAGCAGTTCTTC. The V and J genes are TRBV28 and TRBJ2-1; a possible D gene is TRBD1 (6 bases). CDR3 length: 15 amino acids. V was trimmed by 6 bases and J by 2 bases, leaving 14 bases between them. CDR1 is MDHEN and CDR2 is SYDVKM in the germline V gene.